The 28 T cell receptor beta chains presented below share a single source sample, sequenced in a study of blood T cell repertoires in COVID-19. Here immunoSEQ multiplex PCR was the method, and the copy in TCRdb shows in-frame clones only, minus some. The sample includes hundreds of thousands of clones, about 91% seen only once; the top ten take roughly a tenth. The specimen was PBMCs or T cells enriched from blood (not recorded which). These TCRs come from a woman aged 40 to 50 who had recovered from COVID-19.

About this clone itself: The junction shows a germline mismatch at one end, possibly a read error. The chain has TRBV7-7 and TRBJ2-7, with 13 bases aligning to TRBD2. There are 15 residues in the CDR3. Germline V CDR1 and CDR2: SSHAT, FNYEAQ (reference sequence). The CDR3, as DNA: TGTGCTAGCAGACTAACTAGCGGGAGGGCCTACGAGCAGTACTTC. It codes for CASRLTSGRAYEQYF.

This sequence joins TRBV5-1 and TRBJ1-4; a possible D gene is TRBD1 (6 bases). Trimming pared 2 bases from V and 0 bases from J, leaving 8 bases between. Germline CDR1 reads SGHRS; CDR2 reads YFSETQ. This CDR3 region has 15 residues. The DNA for the CDR3 is TGCGCCAGCAGCTTTACAGGGACAACTAATGAAAAACTGTTTTTT. Translated, it gives CASSFTGTTNEKLFF.

The chain employs TRBV5-5 and TRBJ2-5, with D maybe TRBD2 (6 bases). Germline V gene data show CDR1 as SGHKS and CDR2 as YYEKEE (reference sequence). V was pared by 0 bases and J by 5 bases, with 17 bases between. This CDR3 has 16 amino acids. DNA of the CDR3: TGTGCCAGCAGCTTGGAGGGTCGCAGACGGGAGGAGACCCAGTACTTC. It codes for CASSLEGRRREETQYF.

CDR3 DNA sequence: TGTGCCAGCAGCAACAACAGGGGCGAGCAGTACTTC. Protein: CASSNNRGEQYF. The J gene is TRBJ2-7, the V gene TRBV27; 7 bases match TRBD1. Germline V gene sequence: CDR1 MNHEY, CDR2 SMNVEV (reference sequence). The V gene end was trimmed by 6 bases and the J gene end by 6 bases; junction bases not matched to a gene: 5. The CDR3 has 12 amino acids.

The chain employs TRBV1 and TRBJ2-2; the table assigns TRBD2, which was not confirmed against the DNA. TRBV1 is flagged as a pseudogene. This CDR3 contains 18 residues. CDR3 region: CTSSQFGASGGASGELFF. The DNA for the CDR3 is TGCACCAGCAGCCAATTTGGGGCTAGCGGGGGGGCGAGCGGGGAGCTGTTTTTT.

This rearrangement joins TRBV27 to TRBJ2-4, with 9 bases identical to TRBD1. In germline, CDR1 is MNHEY, CDR2 SMNVEV (reference sequence). This CDR3 is 15 amino acids long. V shed 5 bases and J 1 base; nucleotides not matched to a gene: 3. The CDR3 loop is CASSGTGLAKNIQYF. CDR3 DNA sequence: TGTGCCAGCAGTGGGACAGGGTTGGCCAAAAACATTCAGTACTTC.

V is TRBV7-3 and J is TRBJ2-2; 12 bases fit TRBD2. The CDR3 has 17 amino acids. Germline CDR1 reads SGHTA; CDR2 reads FQGTGA. The V and J ends lost 0 bases and 2 bases, in that order; junction bases with no gene match: 1. The CDR3 nucleotides are TGTGCCAGCAGCTTAACCGGACTAGCGGGAAACACCGGGGAGCTGTTTTTT. Its translation is CASSLTGLAGNTGELFF.

This clone was recorded only once. The chain recombines TRBV7-2 with TRBJ1-4; tentatively, D is TRBD1 (6 bases). Germline V gives CDR1 SGHTA, CDR2 FQGNSA. V lost 2 bases to trimming and J lost 4 bases, with 8 bases between them. This CDR3 is built from 14 residues. The CDR3 nucleotides read TGTGCCAGCAGCTTAAGGGGGGGTAATGAAAAACTGTTTTTT. Its translation: CASSLRGGNEKLFF.

The rearrangement joins TRBV24-1 to TRBJ1-2, with D hard to call. The ends were cut back, 3 bases at V and 8 bases at J, with 15 bases in the middle. The CDR3 has 14 amino acids. Germline CDR1 KGHDR, CDR2 SFDVKD. The DNA for the CDR3 is TGTGCCACCAGTGATCCGGGTGTGGTAGAAGGCTACACCTTC. Translating gives CATSDPGVVEGYTF.

The chain uses TRBV6-1 and TRBJ1-6; D is possibly TRBD1 (5 bases). V was shortened by 3 bases and J by 1 base, with 10 bases between the two germline ends. Germline V gene data show CDR1 as MNHNS and CDR2 as SASEGT. The CDR3 has 16 residues. CDR3 in amino acids: CASSDPGISYNSPLHF. The CDR3 DNA reads as TGTGCCAGCAGTGACCCAGGGATATCCTATAATTCACCCCTCCACTTT.

DNA for the CDR3: TGTGCCAGCAGCCGACCCTCCACAGGGGGGCAGTACTTC. Encoded protein: CASSRPSTGGQYF. The rearrangement joins TRBV28 to TRBJ2-7, with 8 positions matching TRBD1. The CDR3 runs 13 residues. V lost 6 bases and J lost 9; bases outside the gene matches: 10. In germline, CDR1 is MDHEN, CDR2 SYDVKM.

The chain is built from TRBV7-9 and TRBJ1-1; no clear D. Deletions cut 5 bases from V and 1 base from J, with 11 bases between. CDR3 length: 14 amino acids. In germline, CDR1 is SEHNR, CDR2 FQNEAQ (reference sequence). This CDR3 reads CASSRLTSNTEAFF. The CDR3 coding sequence is TGTGCCAGCAGCCGTCTCACATCGAACACTGAAGCTTTCTTT.

In its sample, this clone was seen once. The chain couples TRBV5-6 to TRBJ1-3; the match to TRBD1 covers 7 bases. In germline, CDR1 is SGHDT, CDR2 YYEEEE. This CDR3 region has 16 residues. V dropped 0 bases and J dropped 3; count of bases not matched to a gene: 6. The CDR3 reads CASSLAGGTYGNTIYF. CDR3 nucleotide sequence: TGTGCCAGCAGCTTGGCAGGGGGTACTTATGGAAACACCATATATTTT.

The rearrangement links TRBV12-5 to TRBJ2-1; 12 bases are a match to TRBD2. The CDR3 contains 17 residues. V lost 0 bases, J lost 5 bases, and 5 bases stayed unmatched. Per the germline V gene, CDR1 is LGHNT and CDR2 is FRNRAP. CDR3 amino acids: CASGLVLAGGRNNEQFF. CDR3 DNA: TGTGCTAGTGGTTTGGTCCTAGCGGGAGGGAGAAACAATGAGCAGTTCTTC.

The V and J genes are TRBV6-2 or TRBV6-3 and TRBJ1-2; 9 bases match TRBD1. Germline CDR1 reads MNHEY; CDR2 reads SVGEGT. The CDR3 is made up of 15 amino acids. With 2 bases clipped from V and 1 base from J, the junction kept 2 bases outside the gene matches. The CDR3 sequence is CASSYPGQGNYGYTF. DNA for the CDR3: TGTGCCAGCAGTTACCCGGGACAGGGTAACTATGGCTACACCTTC.

The chain links TRBV2 to TRBJ2-4, with TRBD2 matching 8 bases. Per the germline V gene, CDR1 is SNHLY and CDR2 is FYNNEI. This CDR3 comprises 14 residues. The trim removed 8 bases at V and 1 base at J, leaving 4 bases unmatched. The CDR3 loop is CASDRLAAKNIQYF. CDR3 sequence (DNA): TGTGCCAGCGATCGACTAGCGGCCAAAAACATTCAGTACTTC.

This clone appeared once. This sequence joins TRBV10-3 and TRBJ2-7, with 10 bases aligning to TRBD2. The CDR3 is 14 residues long. Germline-derived CDR1 and CDR2 are ENHRY and SYGVKD. Trimming took 4 bases from V and 7 from J; bases not matched to a gene: 7. CDR3 sequence: CAISALAGAREQYF. The CDR3 bases are TGTGCCATCAGTGCCCTAGCGGGAGCGCGTGAGCAGTACTTC.

The chain is built from TRBV7-2 and TRBJ1-3; D not certain. The CDR3 length is 15 residues. Trimming removed 1 base at V and 0 bases at J, with 7 bases between. Per germline, CDR1 SGHTA and CDR2 FQGNSA. The CDR3 protein is CASSLDLPSGNTIYF. The CDR3, as DNA: TGTGCCAGCAGCTTAGACCTACCCTCTGGAAACACCATATATTTT.

V gene TRBV25-1 combines with J gene TRBJ1-5, with TRBD1 identical over 8 bases. The CDR3 contains 18 residues. With 8 bases clipped from V and 0 bases from J, the junction kept 15 bases outside the gene matches. Germline CDR1 MGHDK, CDR2 SYGVNS. CDR3 amino acids: CASDLDRGRVYSNQPQHF. The CDR3 bases are TGTGCCAGCGACCTAGACAGGGGACGCGTTTATAGCAATCAGCCCCAGCATTTT.

CDR3 nucleotide sequence: TGTGCCAGCAGCTTATTCAGGGAAAACGAGCAGTACTTC. Protein sequence: CASSLFRENEQYF. The chain carries TRBV11-1 and TRBJ2-7, with D maybe TRBD1 (5 bases). V shed 2 bases and J shed 5 bases, with 10 bases lying between them. The CDR3 spans 13 residues. The germline gives CDR1 SGHAT, CDR2 FQDESV (reference sequence).

This clone was seen once. The chain joins TRBV24-1 to TRBJ2-3; 9 bases are a match to TRBD2. V lost 4 bases to trimming and J lost 0 bases; unmatched junction nucleotides: 7. This CDR3 comprises 17 residues. The germline CDR1 and CDR2 sequences are KGHDR and SFDVKD. CDR3 bases: TGTGCCACCAGTGACCCTAGCGGGGACGTTAGCACAGATACGCAGTATTTT. Translating gives CATSDPSGDVSTDTQYF.

The CDR3 reads CASSLIRGLGNEKLFF. The CDR3 coding sequence is TGTGCCAGCAGCCTGATTCGGGGTCTCGGTAATGAAAAACTGTTTTTT. The chain joins TRBV5-8 to TRBJ1-4; D remains ambiguous. Trimming removed 4 bases from V and 4 bases from J, with 17 bases in between. CDR3 length equals 16 residues. Germline loops: CDR1 SGHTS, CDR2 YDEGEE.

The genes are TRBV4-3 and TRBJ2-1, with 9 nucleotides matching TRBD1. Germline V gene lookup returns CDR1 LGHNA and CDR2 YSLEER. J gave up 6 bases and V 4 bases, and 4 bases lay outside the gene matches. CDR3 length: 14 amino acids. The CDR3 here is CASSLDRGTNEQFF. The CDR3 coding sequence is TGCGCCAGCAGCCTGGACAGGGGTACCAATGAGCAGTTCTTC.

The gene calls are TRBV6-5 and TRBJ2-4; 9 bases are a match to TRBD1. The CDR3 spans 13 residues. The germline V gene has CDR1 MNHEY and CDR2 SVGAGI. V dropped 8 bases and J dropped 6; count of bases not matched to a gene: 5. The CDR3, as DNA: TGTGCCAGCGGACAGGGGATTGGAAACATTCAGTACTTC. Amino acids: CASGQGIGNIQYF.

This chain connects TRBV7-3 to TRBJ1-1; 7 bases match TRBD1. From germline, CDR1 is SGHTA and CDR2 FQGTGA. V lost 6 bases, J lost 4 bases, and 8 bases stayed unmatched. The CDR3 consists of 14 residues. The DNA of the CDR3 is TGTGCCAGCAGGCCGACAGGGATGGGCACTGAAGCTTTCTTT. Translated: CASRPTGMGTEAFF.

The rearrangement uses TRBV28 and TRBJ1-1, with D possibly TRBD1 on 6 matching bases. The ends were cut back, 5 bases at V and 2 bases at J, with 21 bases in the middle. Germline loops: CDR1 MDHEN, CDR2 SYDVKM. The CDR3 is made up of 17 amino acids. CDR3 sequence: CASSPLDRFKTNTEAFF. CDR3 bases: TGTGCCAGCAGTCCTCTCGACAGGTTCAAGACTAACACTGAAGCTTTCTTT.

The chain links TRBV28 to TRBJ1-2; 8 bases line up with TRBD1. Germline CDR1 MDHEN, CDR2 SYDVKM. Losses at the gene ends were 2 bases for V and 5 bases for J; bases not matched to a gene: 4. CDR3 size: 14 residues. CDR3 coding DNA: TGTGCCAGCAGTTTACAGGGGGCGCGATATGGCTACACCTTC. Translating it yields CASSLQGARYGYTF.

In this sample, this clone turned up a few times. V gene TRBV15 combines with J gene TRBJ2-1; a possible D gene is TRBD2 (6 bases). This CDR3 has 16 amino acids. V was clipped by 1 base and J by 5 bases, with 15 bases between them. Germline V gives CDR1 LNHNV, CDR2 YYDKDF (reference sequence). The CDR3 here is CATSRGALRGDNEQFF. CDR3 in DNA: TGTGCCACCAGCAGAGGGGCTTTGCGGGGCGACAATGAGCAGTTCTTC.